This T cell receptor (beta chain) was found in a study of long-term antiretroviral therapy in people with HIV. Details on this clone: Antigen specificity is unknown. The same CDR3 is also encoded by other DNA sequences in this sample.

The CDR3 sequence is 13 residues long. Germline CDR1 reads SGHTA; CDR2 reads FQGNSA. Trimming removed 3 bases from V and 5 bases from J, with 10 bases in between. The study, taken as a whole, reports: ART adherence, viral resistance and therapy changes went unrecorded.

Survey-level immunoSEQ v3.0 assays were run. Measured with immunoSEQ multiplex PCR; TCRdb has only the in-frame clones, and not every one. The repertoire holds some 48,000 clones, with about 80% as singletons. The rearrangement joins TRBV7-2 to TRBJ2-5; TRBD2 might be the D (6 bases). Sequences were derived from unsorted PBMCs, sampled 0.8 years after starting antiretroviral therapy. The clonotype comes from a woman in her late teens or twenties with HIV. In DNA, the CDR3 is TGTGCCAGCAGCTTCACTGGGGGGGAGACCCAGTACTTC. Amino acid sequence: CASSFTGGETQYF.